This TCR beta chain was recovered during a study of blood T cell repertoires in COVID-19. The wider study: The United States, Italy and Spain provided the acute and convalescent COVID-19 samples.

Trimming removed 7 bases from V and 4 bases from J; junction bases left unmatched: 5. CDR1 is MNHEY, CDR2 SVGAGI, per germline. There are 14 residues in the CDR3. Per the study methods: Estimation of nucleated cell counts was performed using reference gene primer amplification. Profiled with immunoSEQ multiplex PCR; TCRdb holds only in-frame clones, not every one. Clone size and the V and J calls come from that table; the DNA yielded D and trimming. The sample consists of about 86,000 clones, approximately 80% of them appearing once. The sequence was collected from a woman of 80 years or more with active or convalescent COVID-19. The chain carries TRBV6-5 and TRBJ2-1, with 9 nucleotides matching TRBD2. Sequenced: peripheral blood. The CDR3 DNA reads TGTGCCAGCACCCGCGCGGGGGGGTACAATGAGCAGTTCTTC. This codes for CASTRAGGYNEQFF.